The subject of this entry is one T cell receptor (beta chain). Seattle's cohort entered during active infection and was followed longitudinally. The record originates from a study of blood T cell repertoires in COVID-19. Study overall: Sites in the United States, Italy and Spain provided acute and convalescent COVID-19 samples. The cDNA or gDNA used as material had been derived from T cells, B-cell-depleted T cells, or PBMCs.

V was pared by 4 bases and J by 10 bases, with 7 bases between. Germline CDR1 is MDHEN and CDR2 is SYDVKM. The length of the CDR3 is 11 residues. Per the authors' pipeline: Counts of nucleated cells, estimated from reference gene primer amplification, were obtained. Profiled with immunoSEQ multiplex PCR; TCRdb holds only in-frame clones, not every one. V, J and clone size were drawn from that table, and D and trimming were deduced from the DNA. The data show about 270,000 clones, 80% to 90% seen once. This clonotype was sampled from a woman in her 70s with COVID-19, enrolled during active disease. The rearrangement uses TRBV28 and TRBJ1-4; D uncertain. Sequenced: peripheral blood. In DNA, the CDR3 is TGTGCCAGCAGTTACAGTCGAAAACTGTTTTTT. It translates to CASSYSRKLFF.